The present entry profiles one TCR beta chain with its context. This sample stems from a study of blood T cell repertoires in COVID-19. Study-level background: From the United States, Italy and Spain came samples of acute and convalescent COVID-19. Sample material is recorded as cDNA or gDNA derived from T cells, B-cell-depleted T cells, or PBMCs.

As handled by the study authors: By means of reference gene primer amplification, nucleated cell counts were estimated. Method: immunoSEQ multiplex PCR; TCRdb's copy keeps in-frame clones and lacks some. That table supplies the V and J calls and clone size; D and trimming were determined from the DNA. Of 40,000 to 50,000 clones listed, less than 95% are singletons. The J segment lost 2 bases and the V segment lost 6 bases, leaving 9 bases of the junction unmatched. There are 15 residues in the CDR3. Germline CDR1 SGHTA, CDR2 FQGNSA. The specimen was peripheral blood. The sequence was collected from a man aged 65-85 years with active COVID-19. The chain employs TRBV7-2 and TRBJ2-7; 8 positions agree with TRBD2. The CDR3, as DNA: TGTGCCAGCAGTTCAGCGGGGGCCACTGCCTACGAGCAGTACTTC. The encoded protein is CASSSAGATAYEQYF. The full variable domain, its missing parts supplied by reference TRBV7-2 and TRBJ2-7, is GAGVSQSPSNKVTEKGKDVELRCDPISGHTALYWYRQSLGQGLEFLIYFQGNSAPDKSGLPSDRFSAERTGGSVSTLTIQRTQQEDSAVYLCASSSAGATAYEQYFGPGTRLTVT.